The 31 T cell receptor beta chains reported below all come from one sample, sequenced in a study of T cell changes during pregnancy in multiple sclerosis. The data were produced by immunoSEQ multiplex PCR, yet TCRdb's version contains in-frame clones alone and is incomplete. The sample carries 50,000 to 65,000 clones, over 75% recorded once. Source: peripheral blood, taken in the first trimester of pregnancy. The receptor source for this set is a female donor in good health, enrolled as a control in a pregnancy study.

This clone was seen only once. The chain links TRBV7-2 to TRBJ2-3, with TRBD2 identical over 8 bases. Germline loops: CDR1 SGHTA, CDR2 FQGNSA. J lost 1 base, V lost 5 bases, and 2 bases had no gene match. The CDR3 runs to 14 residues. The CDR3 DNA follows: TGTGCCAGCAGCACGGGGGGGGGCACAGATACGCAGTATTTT. This sequence encodes CASSTGGGTDTQYF.

The rearrangement joins TRBV28 to TRBJ2-7; 8 bases match TRBD1. CDR1 is MDHEN, CDR2 SYDVKM, per germline. The V and J ends lost 10 bases and 3 bases, in that order; junction bases with no gene match: 11. This CDR3 region has 14 residues. Here the CDR3 DNA reads TGTGCCACCCTAACAACAGGGGGAAACTACGAGCAGTACTTC. It translates to CATLTTGGNYEQYF.

The V call is TRBV7-9, the J call TRBJ2-7, with 10 bases that match TRBD2. V lost 0 bases, J lost 2 bases, and 4 bases stayed unmatched. Germline CDR1 SEHNR, CDR2 FQNEAQ (reference sequence). CDR3 length: 16 residues. The CDR3 region has the DNA TGTGCCAGCAGCTTAGCGGTGGGACTAGCGACCTACGAGCAGTACTTC. Its protein product is CASSLAVGLATYEQYF.

This chain joins TRBV6-6 and TRBJ2-1; no firm D call. Looked up from germline, CDR1 is MNHNY and CDR2 is SVGAGI (reference sequence). The V and J ends lost 4 bases and 4 bases respectively, with 11 bases between them. This CDR3 is built from 14 residues. The CDR3 spells CASSSPSSYNEQFF. CDR3 DNA sequence: TGTGCCAGCAGTTCCCCTTCTAGTTACAATGAGCAGTTCTTC.

The chain has TRBV10-3 and TRBJ2-3; 11 bases match TRBD1. Germline values: CDR1 ENHRY, CDR2 SYGVKD. This CDR3 region has 15 residues. After removal of 3 bases from V and 3 bases from J, the junction contained 2 bases not matched to a gene. The CDR3 region has the DNA TGTGCCATCAGTGAAGGGACAGGGGGGACAGATACGCAGTATTTT. Protein sequence: CAISEGTGGTDTQYF.

This sequence joins TRBV5-1 and TRBJ2-1, with 11 bases that match TRBD2. CDR1 and CDR2 from the germline V gene are SGHRS and YFSETQ. The CDR3 covers 14 residues. The V segment lost 4 bases and the J segment 7 bases; nucleotides outside the gene matches: 4. The CDR3 protein is CASSVSSGRNEQFF. The CDR3 DNA reads as TGCGCCAGCAGCGTCTCTAGCGGGAGGAATGAGCAGTTCTTC.

The chain has TRBV5-1 and TRBJ2-1, with a possible D match to TRBD1 (5 bases). V lost 4 bases, J lost 6 bases, and 8 bases lay in between. CDR3 length: 12 amino acids. CDR1 and CDR2 (germline): SGHRS, YFSETQ. CDR3 sequence reads: CASSLGVNEQFF. For the CDR3, the DNA is TGCGCCAGCAGCCTAGGGGTCAATGAGCAGTTCTTC.

Only a few counts were recorded for this clone. This chain connects TRBV10-2 to TRBJ2-2; 12 positions agree with TRBD2. Germline assignment: CDR1 WSHSY and CDR2 SAAADI. Unmatched junction bases numbered 7, after V lost 11 bases and J lost 6 bases. The CDR3 extends over 14 amino acids. This chain's CDR3 is CAATSGRIPGELFF. For the CDR3, the DNA is TGCGCCGCGACTAGCGGGAGAATCCCCGGGGAGCTGTTTTTT.

The chain uses TRBV7-2 and TRBJ2-3, with TRBD1 matching over 10 bases. The CDR3 loop spans 16 amino acids. V trimming: 4 bases; J trimming: 4 bases; junction bases outside the gene matches: 8. Germline V gene data show CDR1 as SGHTA and CDR2 as FQGNSA. The CDR3 DNA follows: TGTGCCAGCAGCTCACGCGTGGGACAGGGGCCAGATACGCAGTATTTT. Residues: CASSSRVGQGPDTQYF.

The genes are TRBV6-1 and TRBJ2-4; 9 bases match TRBD2. Germline CDR1 and CDR2: MNHNS and SASEGT. CDR3 size: 18 residues. Unmatched junction bases numbered 7, after V lost 1 base and J lost 0 bases. CDR3 coding DNA: TGTGCCAGCAGTGAAGAGAAAGCGGGAGGACTAGCCAAAAACATTCAGTACTTC. Its translation is CASSEEKAGGLAKNIQYF.

The rearrangement joins TRBV7-9 to TRBJ1-5; the D is unclear. The germline V gene has CDR1 SEHNR and CDR2 FQNEAQ (reference sequence). Trimming took off 5 bases at V and 5 bases at J, with 19 bases between the two ends. The CDR3 has 16 residues. The DNA for the CDR3 is TGTGCCAGCAGCCAAAGCTGGGGAGCTATGGATCAGCCCCAGCATTTT. Encoded protein: CASSQSWGAMDQPQHF.

This rearrangement joins TRBV28 to TRBJ1-5; 9 bases match TRBD1. The germline gives CDR1 MDHEN, CDR2 SYDVKM. The CDR3 is made up of 14 amino acids. V lost 6 bases, J lost 7 bases, and 7 bases stayed unmatched. This CDR3 reads CASRATGGGQPQHF. The CDR3 DNA is TGTGCCAGCAGAGCGACAGGGGGAGGGCAGCCCCAGCATTTT.

This chain uses TRBV2 with TRBJ2-7; D gene unclear. V gave up 2 bases and J gave up 3 bases, with 8 bases separating them. The germline V gene has CDR1 SNHLY and CDR2 FYNNEI. The CDR3 is 13 residues long. In DNA, the CDR3 is TGTGCCAGCAGTGAATTGTTCCGCTACGAGCAGTACTTC. Translated: CASSELFRYEQYF.

This clone was seen only once. The chain employs TRBV2 and TRBJ1-4; 11 bases line up with TRBD1. J was trimmed by 7 bases and V by 5 bases; bases with no gene match: 6. CDR1 and CDR2 (germline): SNHLY, FYNNEI. CDR3 length: 15 amino acids. As DNA, the CDR3 is TGTGCCAGCAGTCGGGACAGGGGGTTTAGTGAAAAACTGTTTTTT. It yields the protein CASSRDRGFSEKLFF.

Only one count was recorded for this clone. The chain recombines TRBV5-6 with TRBJ2-1; 7 bases are a match to TRBD2. V dropped 1 base and J dropped 2; count of bases not matched to a gene: 6. CDR1 SGHDT and CDR2 YYEEEE come from the germline V gene. The length of the CDR3 is 16 residues. DNA of the CDR3: TGTGCCAGCAGCTTGCTGGCGGGAGACGCCTACAATGAGCAGTTCTTC. It codes for CASSLLAGDAYNEQFF.

The rearrangement joins TRBV28 to TRBJ2-1; the D gene is possibly TRBD2 (5 bases). The V and J ends lost 7 bases and 0 bases respectively, with 13 bases between them. CDR1 and CDR2 (germline): MDHEN, SYDVKM. The CDR3 length is 15 residues. CDR3 DNA: TGTGCCAGCAACATAGCGATTAGCTCCTACAATGAGCAGTTCTTC. Encoded protein: CASNIAISSYNEQFF.

This chain joins TRBV7-9 and TRBJ1-4; 7 bases match TRBD1. With 3 bases clipped from V and 5 bases from J, the junction kept 0 bases outside the gene matches. The CDR3 totals 13 residues. CDR1 and CDR2 from the germline V gene are SEHNR and FQNEAQ (reference sequence). The CDR3 nucleotides read TGTGCCAGCAGCTTGACAGGGAATGAAAAACTGTTTTTT. Translation gives CASSLTGNEKLFF.

The J gene is TRBJ1-2, the V gene TRBV6-5; tentative D call: TRBD1 (5 bases). Trimming left V 5 bases short and J 8 bases short, with 9 bases between. The germline V gene has CDR1 MNHEY and CDR2 SVGAGI. The CDR3 contains 11 residues. The CDR3 loop is CASSGGWGYTF. The DNA for the CDR3 is TGTGCCAGCAGTGGGGGGTGGGGCTACACCTTC.

This chain uses TRBV15 with TRBJ1-5, with D possibly TRBD1 on 5 matching bases. The CDR3 runs to 13 residues. CDR1 is LNHNV and CDR2 is YYDKDF in the germline V gene (reference sequence). The V end was cut by 9 bases, the J end by 5 bases, with 14 bases between. CDR3 in amino acids: CATGDGGDQPQHF. Written as DNA, the CDR3 is TGTGCCACAGGGGACGGAGGGGATCAGCCCCAGCATTTT.

V gene TRBV6-5 combines with J gene TRBJ1-2; D gene ambiguous. Germline V gene lookup returns CDR1 MNHEY and CDR2 SVGAGI. The CDR3 is made up of 14 amino acids. V was shortened by 0 bases and J by 8 bases, with 13 bases between the two germline ends. The CDR3 DNA is TGTGCCAGCAGTTACTCACGAGGGATCGGGGGCTACACCTTC. Encoded protein: CASSYSRGIGGYTF.

The chain recombines TRBV30 with TRBJ1-2; 8 bases fit TRBD1. CDR1 is GTSNPN and CDR2 is SVGIG in the germline V gene (reference sequence). This CDR3 comprises 13 residues. The ends lost 5 bases at V and 7 bases at J; junction bases unmatched: 9. In DNA form, the CDR3 reads TGTGCCTGGCACCGGGACAGGCCCTTTGGCTACACCTTC. It is translated as CAWHRDRPFGYTF.

This chain uses TRBV12-5 with TRBJ2-1, with 9 bases aligning to TRBD1. Germline V CDR1 and CDR2: LGHNT, FRNRAP. This CDR3 comprises 13 residues. V lost 8 bases and J lost 2; bases outside the gene matches: 1. CDR3 DNA: TGTGCTAGTAGGACAGGGGCCTACAATGAGCAGTTCTTC. Translated: CASRTGAYNEQFF.

The rearrangement joins TRBV6-5 to TRBJ1-1; 7 bases are a match to TRBD1. There are 12 residues in the CDR3. CDR1 is MNHEY, CDR2 SVGAGI, per germline. V trimming: 4 bases; J trimming: 5 bases; junction bases outside the gene matches: 1. The CDR3 reads CASSSQGTEAFF. In DNA, the CDR3 is TGTGCCAGCAGTTCACAGGGGACTGAAGCTTTCTTT.

The chain is built from TRBV19 and TRBJ2-2, with 9 bases matching TRBD2. The CDR3 runs 14 residues. Germline V lookup: CDR1 LNHDA, CDR2 SQIVND (reference sequence). J lost 2 bases, V lost 7 bases, and 2 bases had no gene match. DNA of the CDR3: TGTGCCAGTAAGACTAGCGGAAACACCGGGGAGCTGTTTTTT. Protein product: CASKTSGNTGELFF.

This chain links TRBV6-1 with TRBJ2-3; TRBD2 is a possible D gene (6 bases). CDR1 MNHNS and CDR2 SASEGT come from the germline V gene. The CDR3 is 13 residues long. V was pared by 2 bases and J by 5 bases, with 8 bases between. The CDR3 loop is CASSEQGGDTQYF. Here the CDR3 DNA reads TGTGCCAGCAGTGAACAGGGAGGAGATACGCAGTATTTT.

V usage is TRBV7-9 and J usage is TRBJ1-2; 7 positions match TRBD1. CDR3 size: 14 residues. The V gene end was trimmed by 4 bases and the J gene end by 5 bases; junction bases not matched to a gene: 7. Germline values: CDR1 SEHNR, CDR2 FQNEAQ (reference sequence). The CDR3 nucleotides read TGTGCCAGCAGCTCCGGGACAGCCCTTTATGGCTACACCTTC. Its protein is CASSSGTALYGYTF. The full variable domain, its missing parts supplied by reference TRBV7-9 and TRBJ1-2, is DTGVSQNPRHKITKRGQNVTFRCDPISEHNRLYWYRQTLGQGPEFLTYFQNEAQLEKSRLLSDRFSAERPKGSFSTLEIQRTEQGDSAMYLCASSSGTALYGYTFGSGTRLTVV.

The table lists this clone with a count of one. V gene TRBV5-1 combines with J gene TRBJ1-3; unclear D gene. Trimming shortened V by 4 bases and J by 4 bases, and 12 bases separated the two germline ends. The germline CDR1 and CDR2 sequences are SGHRS and YFSETQ. The CDR3 is 14 amino acids. The CDR3 nucleotides read TGCGCCAGCAGCCCAGGCGCGGGGGGAAACACCATATATTTT. Its protein product is CASSPGAGGNTIYF. The variable domain in full, completed from reference TRBV5-1 and TRBJ1-3, reads KAGVTQTPRYLIKTRGQQVTLSCSPISGHRSVSWYQQTPGQGLQFLFEYFSETQRNKGNFPGRFSGRQFSNSRSEMNVSTLELGDSALYLCASSPGAGGNTIYFGEGSWLTVV.

The chain links TRBV19 to TRBJ1-2, with 9 nucleotides matching TRBD1. CDR1 and CDR2 (germline): LNHDA, SQIVND (reference sequence). The ends lost 8 bases at V and 5 bases at J; junction bases unmatched: 6. The CDR3 covers 13 residues. CDR3 in amino acids: CASAAGTGYGYTF. The CDR3, as DNA: TGTGCCAGTGCCGCCGGGACAGGGTATGGCTACACCTTC.

CDR3 amino acids: CASSIYARTYEQYF. Here the CDR3 DNA reads TGTGCCAGCAGCATATACGCCAGAACCTACGAGCAGTACTTC. This chain joins TRBV5-6 and TRBJ2-7; D ambiguous. The germline V and J ends were trimmed by 4 bases and 2 bases, with 13 bases remaining between them. The germline gives CDR1 SGHDT, CDR2 YYEEEE. This CDR3 has 14 amino acids.

The gene calls are TRBV27 and TRBJ2-3; D may be TRBD1 (6 bases). Germline V gene lookup returns CDR1 MNHEY and CDR2 SMNVEV (reference sequence). The CDR3 has 15 residues. The V end lost 5 bases, the J end lost 1 base, and 13 bases lay between the germline ends. CDR3 nucleotides: TGTGCCAGCAGTGTACAGGGAGTGGGCACAGATACGCAGTATTTT. Protein sequence: CASSVQGVGTDTQYF.

The V and J genes are TRBV4-2 and TRBJ2-7; TRBD1 agrees at 7 bases. Losses at the gene ends were 0 bases for V and 0 bases for J; bases not matched to a gene: 5. CDR1 and CDR2 from the germline V gene are LGHNA and YNFKEQ. This CDR3 is 16 amino acids long. CDR3 sequence: CASSQEGQVDSYEQYF. For the CDR3, the DNA is TGTGCCAGCAGCCAAGAAGGACAGGTCGACTCCTACGAGCAGTACTTC.